The 18 T cell receptor beta chains below come from one sample, sequenced in a study of CD8 T cells in Susac syndrome. Random hexamers were used to reverse transcribe the RNA input (about 0.45 to 1 ug). TCRdb called the immunoSEQ multiplex PCR reads again in MiXCR, with one record for every CDR3 protein. The repertoire holds around 150,000 distinct CDR3 sequences, roughly 94% seen once, with roughly 0.1% in the top ten. The sample taken for sequencing was CD4+ T cells from PBMCs. The origin of the receptors is a human donor with multiple sclerosis.

The sample holds one count of this clonotype. CDR3 residues: CASSAVSGNWGEAFF. In DNA, the CDR3 is TGTGCCAGCAGTGCGGTGTCAGGGAACTGGGGTGAAGCTTTCTTT. The chain links TRBV2 to TRBJ1-1; perhaps TRBD1 as D (5 bases). The CDR3 is made up of 15 amino acids. Trimming shortened V by 4 bases and J by 7 bases, and 19 bases separated the two germline ends. Germline-derived CDR1 and CDR2 are SNHLY and FYNNEI.

CDR3 region: CASSLPGWDTEAFF. The CDR3 nucleotides are TGTGCCAGCAGCTTACCGGGCTGGGACACTGAAGCTTTCTTT. This rearrangement joins TRBV7-9 to TRBJ1-1, with no clear D. With 2 bases removed from V and 3 bases from J, the gap between germline ends came to 10 bases. Looked up from germline, CDR1 is SEHNR and CDR2 is FQNEAQ (reference sequence). The CDR3 has 14 amino acids.

As to this clonotype: Without the conserved terminal phenylalanine or tryptophan, this CDR3 likely stems from a read error. This chain joins TRBV30 and TRBJ1-1, with 7 nucleotides matching TRBD1. Losses at the gene ends were 3 bases for V and 4 bases for J; bases not matched to a gene: 8. Germline CDR1 GTSNPN, CDR2 SVGIG (reference sequence). The length of the CDR3 is 14 residues. CDR3 bases: TGTGCCTGGAGACACAGGGGTGCGATCACTGAAGCTTTCCTT. The encoded protein is CAWRHRGAITEAFL.

The gene calls are TRBV27 and TRBJ2-5; D possibly uses TRBD1 or TRBD2 (5 bases each). The V gene lost 2 bases and the J gene lost 1 base, with 11 bases spanning the gap. Germline assignment: CDR1 MNHEY and CDR2 SMNVEV (reference sequence). The CDR3 covers 15 residues. CDR3 in DNA: TGTGCCAGCAGTTTAGGGACGAGCGCCCAAGAGACCCAGTACTTC. Residues: CASSLGTSAQETQYF.

The chain combines TRBV15 with TRBJ1-2, with D possibly matching TRBD1 (5 bases). The CDR3 is made up of 15 amino acids. Germline V lookup: CDR1 LNHNV, CDR2 YYDKDF (reference sequence). The V end was cut by 0 bases, the J end by 4 bases, with 12 bases between. CDR3: CATSRDKGLSYGYTF. The CDR3 DNA follows: TGTGCCACCAGCAGAGATAAGGGACTGAGCTATGGCTACACCTTC.

The V gene is TRBV7-9, the J gene TRBJ1-2; a weak D match, TRBD1 (5 bases). Per the germline V gene, CDR1 is SEHNR and CDR2 is FQNEAQ (reference sequence). Trimming left V 5 bases short and J 5 bases short, with 18 bases between. CDR3 length: 15 amino acids. CDR3 amino acids: CASSPRQFGIYGYTF. The CDR3 DNA reads as TGTGCCAGCAGCCCGCGACAGTTCGGAATTTATGGCTACACCTTC. Full variable domain (outside the CDR3, taken from reference TRBV7-9 and TRBJ1-2): DTGVSQNPRHKITKRGQNVTFRCDPISEHNRLYWYRQTLGQGPEFLTYFQNEAQLEKSRLLSDRFSAERPKGSFSTLEIQRTEQGDSAMYLCASSPRQFGIYGYTFGSGTRLTVV.

The chain carries TRBV6-2 or TRBV6-3 and TRBJ2-7; 8 bases line up with TRBD1. Germline V lookup: CDR1 MNHEY, CDR2 SVGEGT. This CDR3 has 15 amino acids. With 6 bases clipped from V and 5 bases from J, the junction kept 12 bases outside the gene matches. CDR3 residues: CASRPRTGIGNEQYF. The CDR3 DNA follows: TGTGCCAGCAGACCCCGGACAGGGATTGGGAACGAGCAGTACTTC.

The V and J genes are TRBV27 and TRBJ2-1; 10 bases are a match to TRBD2. V lost 8 bases, J lost 8 bases, and 12 bases stayed unmatched. Germline V lookup: CDR1 MNHEY, CDR2 SMNVEV (reference sequence). CDR3 size: 15 residues. The CDR3 DNA is TGTGCCAGCTGGGCGCTCCTAGCGGGAGATTATGAGCAGTTCTTC. Translated, it gives CASWALLAGDYEQFF.

The sample holds one count of this clonotype. This sequence joins TRBV3-1 and TRBJ1-3; D gene unclear. The CDR3 is 16 residues long. The germline V and J ends were trimmed by 1 base and 0 bases, with 10 bases remaining between them. The germline V gene has CDR1 LGHDT and CDR2 YNNKEL (reference sequence). This CDR3 is CASSQGSLSSGNTIYF. As DNA, the CDR3 is TGTGCCAGCAGCCAAGGGAGCCTAAGCTCTGGAAACACCATATATTTT.

The CDR3 reads CASGVETQYF. CDR3 DNA: TGTGCCAGCGGTGTGGAGACCCAGTACTTC. The V call is TRBV7-9, the J call TRBJ2-5; D gene uncertain. From germline, CDR1 is SEHNR and CDR2 FQNEAQ (reference sequence). The germline V and J ends were trimmed by 8 bases and 5 bases, with 6 bases remaining between them. The CDR3 is 10 amino acids.

The chain employs TRBV12-3 or TRBV12-4 and TRBJ2-1, with a tentative D call TRBD2 (5 bases). Trimming pared 6 bases from V and 7 bases from J, leaving 16 bases between. The CDR3 runs 14 residues. CDR3 DNA sequence: TGTGCCAGCAGCACCGCCGGGGTAGGAAATGAGCAGTTCTTC. Translated: CASSTAGVGNEQFF.

This chain joins TRBV29-1 and TRBJ2-5; 9 bases fit TRBD1. The CDR3 has 13 residues. After removal of 7 bases from V and 5 bases from J, the junction contained 8 bases not matched to a gene. Germline loops: CDR1 SQVTM, CDR2 ANQGSEA. In DNA form, the CDR3 reads TGCAGCGCCGGGACAGGGAGTCGGGAGACCCAGTACTTC. Its protein product is CSAGTGSRETQYF.

The chain couples TRBV11-2 to TRBJ2-7; possibly TRBD2 for D (6 bases). CDR1 is SGHAT and CDR2 is FQNNGV in the germline V gene. This CDR3 is built from 14 residues. V was clipped by 5 bases and J by 4 bases, with 15 bases between them. The CDR3 nucleotides read TGTGCCAGCAGCGGTTTAAGCGGGCGATACGAGCAGTACTTC. This sequence encodes CASSGLSGRYEQYF.

V usage is TRBV6-2 or TRBV6-3 and J usage is TRBJ1-2; 7 bases are a match to TRBD1. J lost 4 bases, V lost 4 bases, and 6 bases had no gene match. Per the germline V gene, CDR1 is MNHEY and CDR2 is SVGEGT. This CDR3 region has 14 residues. CDR3 nucleotides: TGTGCCAGCAGTTGGACCGGGACAGCCTATGGCTACACCTTC. This sequence encodes CASSWTGTAYGYTF.

The chain carries TRBV7-2 and TRBJ2-7; TRBD2 agrees at 9 bases. Germline CDR1 reads SGHTA; CDR2 reads FQGNSA. The ends lost 5 bases at V and 8 bases at J; junction bases unmatched: 16. The CDR3 length is 16 residues. The CDR3: CASSQWASGTFSQQYF. The CDR3 region has the DNA TGTGCCAGCAGCCAGTGGGCTAGCGGGACGTTCAGCCAGCAGTACTTC.

This chain uses TRBV20-1 with TRBJ2-7; tentatively, D is TRBD1 or TRBD2 (6 bases each). In germline, CDR1 is DFQATT, CDR2 SNEGSKA (reference sequence). The CDR3 runs to 13 residues. V shed 6 bases and J shed 1 base, with 13 bases lying between them. Here the CDR3 DNA reads TGCAGTGCATTGAGGGGGGTATCCTACGAGCAGTACTTC. This translates into CSALRGVSYEQYF.

J is TRBJ2-3 and V is TRBV24-1; 7 nucleotides align to TRBD2. V trimming: 5 bases; J trimming: 3 bases; junction bases outside the gene matches: 10. The germline V gene has CDR1 KGHDR and CDR2 SFDVKD. The CDR3 loop spans 16 amino acids. The DNA of the CDR3 is TGTGCCACCAGTGCCGCCCATGGGGGAGGGACAGATACGCAGTATTTT. Residues: CATSAAHGGGTDTQYF.

The genes are TRBV30 and TRBJ2-1; 12 bases agree with TRBD2. Germline loops: CDR1 GTSNPN, CDR2 SVGIG (reference sequence). The CDR3 runs to 14 residues. The V gene end was trimmed by 3 bases and the J gene end by 6 bases; junction bases not matched to a gene: 3. The chain's CDR3 is CAWRLAGGPNEQFF. In DNA, the CDR3 is TGTGCCTGGAGACTAGCGGGAGGACCCAATGAGCAGTTCTTC.